Listed below are T cell receptor beta chains from one sample, sequenced in a study of T cell repertoires in cytomegalovirus infection. From the reads, TCRdb called clonotypes with MiXCR, one entry per CDR3 protein. The table includes 130,000 or so distinct CDR3 sequences, under 8% detected once. Sequencing was carried out using PBMCs. Receptor source: a human donor in good health (CMV status not recorded). Some clones in this sample may be carry-over from other donors' samples. Each CDR3 is given without its conserved first and last residue.

v_call	cdr3_aa
TRBV15	ATEHSGGLPDTQY
TRBV27	ASSLERAADTQY
TRBV29-1	SAAGTGFDYEQY
TRBV7-2	ASSPFRGAYEQY
TRBV28	ATGITDSGNTIY
TRBV12-3/TRBV12-4	ASSLRVQETQY
TRBV19	ASSTSSVRGGTEAF
TRBV20-1	SASIQPGYGYT
TRBV27	ASSSWGQDGYGYT
TRBV7-2	ASSLDRGNTEAF
TRBV5-1	ASSLPVGTEAF
TRBV7-2	ASSLPKETQY
TRBV7-8	ASSLVTASYNEQF
TRBV19	ASRAGTSKIEAF
TRBV7-2	ASRQSGGAAEQY
TRBV7-3	ASSSGLAGTQY